This T cell receptor beta chain was profiled in a study of shared clonotypes between healthy human individuals. Points from the study as a whole: The rarefaction results pointed to incomplete sorted-subset sequencing despite large depth.

As defined, naive CD8 cells were CD45RO-negative and positively selected for CCR7, with terminally differentiated effector memory CD45RA+ cells excluded. With respect to this clone: Its antigen is unidentified.

Germline V gene sequence: CDR1 MNHNY, CDR2 SVGAGI (reference sequence). V lost 2 bases, J lost 5 bases, and 16 bases lay in between. The CDR3 covers 15 residues. Deep-level running was used for the assay. Here immunoSEQ multiplex PCR was the method, and the copy in TCRdb shows in-frame clones only, minus some. Among about 680,000 clones, about 90% were seen once, and the ten largest hold about 24%. Sequenced: naive CD8+ T cells sorted from blood. The clonotype was recovered from a man in his thirties or forties in good health. V gene TRBV6-6 combines with J gene TRBJ2-7, with D maybe TRBD2 (6 bases). The CDR3 loop reads CASSYGRLGMDEQYF. The CDR3 nucleotides are TGTGCCAGCAGTTACGGTCGACTAGGAATGGACGAGCAGTACTTC.